This T cell receptor beta chain is drawn from a study of beta chain features in type 1 diabetes. This clone was seen a few times. Its antigen is not known. V was clipped by 6 bases and J by 3 bases; unmatched bases: 3. Germline loops: CDR1 SGHVS, CDR2 FQNEAQ. The CDR3 spans 13 residues. There was one heparinised blood draw per donor, averaging approximately 120 mL. Cells sorted by CD45RO/CCR7/CD25/CD127/CD95/CD27 comprised CD4+ naive, central memory, regulatory and stem cell-like memory cells. The sequenced template was cDNA made from the entire isolated RNA. Libraries were prepared by immunoSEQ multiplex PCR; TCRdb keeps only in-frame clonotypes and omits some of them. The sample yields around 130,000 clones, around 8.8% seen once. Study outcomes and limitations: The study found moderately but significantly shorter TCRB CDR3s in all four CD4+ subsets of Type 1 diabetes patients.

The material sequenced was central memory CD4+ T cells from blood. The TCR was taken from a man in his thirties or forties with type 1 diabetes. The gene calls are TRBV7-8 and TRBJ2-7, with TRBD1 identical over 9 bases. CDR3 in DNA: TGTGCCAGCAGACCGGGACAGGGCTACGAGCAGTACTTC. This sequence encodes CASRPGQGYEQYF.